Given below is one T cell receptor (beta chain) in context. Its antigen is unknown. V lost 1 base, J lost 6 bases, and 3 bases lay in between. This CDR3 region has 11 residues. The V gene's germline CDR1 is SGHAT and CDR2 FQNNGV. Amplification of TCR beta CDR3 regions used RNA as the template. Using the HTBI primer set, a first-round RT-PCR was run on the TCR CDR3. One entry per CDR3 protein, called by TCRdb with MiXCR from the multiplex PCR reads. The data contain around 250,000 distinct CDR3 sequences, more than 14% of them singletons. This specimen belongs to a study of T cells in Graves' hyperthyroidism and ophthalmopathy. Newly diagnosed patients aged 18 to 65 had hyperthyroidism of under 2 months' duration. The PBMCs were taken from more than 8 ml of fresh peripheral blood. General study results and limits: The model anticipated ophthalmopathy a median approximately 6.5 months pre-onset. Within blood appeared most thyroid clonotypes that had expanded above 0.001.

The sample was blood. This receptor was identified in a middle-aged woman with Graves' hyperthyroidism that later progressed to Graves' ophthalmopathy. V usage is TRBV11-2 and J usage is TRBJ1-2; D ambiguous. For the CDR3, the DNA is TGTGCCAGCAGCTTAGGTCATGGCTACACCTTC. Its translation is CASSLGHGYTF.